Shown below are 31 T cell receptor beta chains from a single sample sequenced in a study of CD8 T cells in Susac syndrome. RNA totalling about 0.45 to 1 ug underwent reverse transcription with random hexamers. TCRdb re-called the immunoSEQ multiplex PCR reads with MiXCR, one entry per CDR3 protein. Of 400,000 or so distinct CDR3 sequences detected, 75% to 90% appear once; the ten largest clones hold under 0.15%. Sequenced input: CD8+ T cells from PBMCs. The receptors originated from a human donor with multiple sclerosis.

The CDR3 DNA reads TGTGCCAGCAGACACGCAGGGGAAGAGACCCAGTACTTC. It yields the protein CASRHAGEETQYF. The chain employs TRBV5-4 and TRBJ2-5; TRBD1 might be the D (6 bases). The germline CDR1 and CDR2 sequences are SGHNT and YYREEE (reference sequence). CDR3 length: 13 residues. V was clipped by 5 bases and J by 3 bases, with 11 bases between them. The full variable domain, rest sourced from reference TRBV5-4 and TRBJ2-5, is ETGVTQSPTHLIKTRGQQVTLRCSSQSGHNTVSWYQQALGQGPQFIFQYYREEENGRGNFPPRFSGLQFPNYSSELNVNALELDDSALYLCASRHAGEETQYFGPGTRLLVL.

This sequence joins TRBV5-1 and TRBJ2-3, with D uncertain. V lost 0 bases and J 0 bases, leaving 14 bases between the germline ends. Germline assignment: CDR1 SGHRS and CDR2 YFSETQ. The CDR3 contains 17 residues. For the CDR3, the DNA is TGCGCCAGCAGCTTGGCAGGTTTCGCGGACAGCACAGATACGCAGTATTTT. Amino acid sequence: CASSLAGFADSTDTQYF. Supplemented by reference TRBV5-1 and TRBJ2-3, the full variable domain reads KAGVTQTPRYLIKTRGQQVTLSCSPISGHRSVSWYQQTPGQGLQFLFEYFSETQRNKGNFPGRFSGRQFSNSRSEMNVSTLELGDSALYLCASSLAGFADSTDTQYFGPGTRLTVL.

This rearrangement joins TRBV4-1 to TRBJ2-7, with 8 positions matching TRBD1. Germline CDR1 MGHRA, CDR2 YSYEKL. With V trimmed by 5 bases and J by 2 bases, 5 bases remained unmatched. The CDR3 runs 14 residues. The CDR3 DNA reads as TGCGCCAGCAGCGCTACGACAGGGGCCTACGAGCAGTACTTC. As protein: CASSATTGAYEQYF.

The rearrangement joins TRBV7-9 to TRBJ2-5; D is unresolved. The germline V and J ends were trimmed by 4 bases and 5 bases, with 14 bases remaining between them. The CDR3 covers 14 residues. Per the germline V gene, CDR1 is SEHNR and CDR2 is FQNEAQ (reference sequence). CDR3 sequence reads: CASSSPLLGETQYF. The CDR3 nucleotides read TGTGCCAGCAGCTCCCCCTTACTCGGGGAGACCCAGTACTTC.

The rearrangement uses TRBV2 and TRBJ2-1; D is ambiguous. CDR1 and CDR2 (germline): SNHLY, FYNNEI. V was shortened by 1 base and J by 3 bases, with 10 bases between the two germline ends. This CDR3 is 15 amino acids long. The CDR3 reads CASSEGGTVYNEQFF. Written as DNA, the CDR3 is TGTGCCAGCAGTGAAGGGGGTACAGTCTACAATGAGCAGTTCTTC. Complete variable domain (other parts from reference TRBV2 and TRBJ2-1): EPEVTQTPSHQVTQMGQEVILRCVPISNHLYFYWYRQILGQKVEFLVSFYNNEISEKSEIFDDQFSVERPDGSNFTLKIRSTKLEDSAMYFCASSEGGTVYNEQFFGPGTRLTVL.

The chain uses TRBV6-2 or TRBV6-3 and TRBJ2-3; a possible D gene is TRBD2 (6 bases). The CDR3 has 14 residues. The V gene lost 5 bases and the J gene lost 4 bases, with 13 bases spanning the gap. Germline CDR1 MNHEY, CDR2 SVGEGT. The CDR3 here is CASSETSNPDTQYF. In DNA, the CDR3 is TGTGCCAGCAGTGAGACTAGTAACCCAGATACGCAGTATTTT.

The rearrangement uses TRBV6-5 and TRBJ2-1, with TRBD2 matching 9 bases. CDR3 length: 15 residues. The V and J ends lost 2 bases and 10 bases, in that order; junction bases with no gene match: 9. The V gene's germline CDR1 is MNHEY and CDR2 SVGAGI. This chain's CDR3 is CASSYLAGYFEEQFF. The CDR3 nucleotides are TGTGCCAGCAGTTACCTAGCGGGGTACTTCGAAGAGCAGTTCTTC.

The V and J genes are TRBV2 and TRBJ1-3; D remains unclear. The CDR3 totals 16 residues. CDR1 SNHLY and CDR2 FYNNEI come from the germline V gene. The V end lost 11 bases, the J end lost 0 bases, and 20 bases lay between the germline ends. CDR3 sequence: CAAYDASNLSGNTIYF. In DNA, the CDR3 is TGTGCCGCCTACGATGCCAGCAATCTCTCTGGAAACACCATATATTTT.

The chain is built from TRBV20-1 and TRBJ2-7, with TRBD1 matching over 9 bases. Germline CDR1 and CDR2: DFQATT and SNEGSKA (reference sequence). CDR3 length: 14 residues. J was trimmed by 4 bases and V by 5 bases; bases with no gene match: 9. Here the CDR3 reads CSAGGQGGFYEQYF. Written as DNA, the CDR3 is TGCAGTGCTGGGGGACAGGGAGGCTTTTACGAGCAGTACTTC.

The chain employs TRBV6-1 and TRBJ1-3, with 8 nucleotides matching TRBD1. The V gene's germline CDR1 is MNHNS and CDR2 SASEGT. This CDR3 has 17 amino acids. Losses at the gene ends were 0 bases for V and 9 bases for J; bases not matched to a gene: 13. CDR3 sequence: CASSEATWTGRSSTIYF. Written as DNA, the CDR3 is TGTGCCAGCAGTGAAGCGACGTGGACAGGGAGGTCCAGCACCATATATTTT.

This rearrangement joins TRBV5-8 to TRBJ1-6, with a possible D match to TRBD1 (5 bases). With 4 bases removed from V and 5 bases from J, the gap between germline ends came to 19 bases. Germline CDR1 is SGHTS and CDR2 is YDEGEE. The CDR3 covers 17 residues. CDR3: CASSPQLWDADNSPLHF. CDR3 nucleotides: TGTGCCAGCAGCCCGCAACTCTGGGACGCGGATAATTCACCCCTCCACTTT.

This clonotype appeared once. The chain uses TRBV20-1 and TRBJ1-1; D gene uncertain. Germline V gene data show CDR1 as DFQATT and CDR2 as SNEGSKA (reference sequence). V lost 5 bases and J 4 bases, leaving 17 bases between the germline ends. The CDR3 totals 14 residues. This CDR3 is CSADLVGRGTEAFF. In DNA, the CDR3 is TGCAGTGCTGACTTAGTCGGACGCGGCACTGAAGCTTTCTTT.

The V gene is TRBV30, the J gene TRBJ2-1, with 11 bases identical to TRBD1. The CDR3 consists of 14 residues. The germline V gene encodes CDR1 GTSNPN and CDR2 SVGIG (reference sequence). J was trimmed by 8 bases and V by 4 bases; bases with no gene match: 7. CDR3 sequence: CAWTGTGGVDEQFF. DNA of the CDR3: TGTGCCTGGACCGGGACAGGGGGTGTGGATGAGCAGTTCTTC.

The chain has TRBV5-4 and TRBJ2-3; TRBD2 might be the D (5 bases). CDR1 is SGHNT, CDR2 YYREEE, per germline (reference sequence). The CDR3 loop spans 12 amino acids. Trimming took 9 bases from V and 2 from J, leaving 10 bases between them. The CDR3 nucleotides are TGTGCCACCTGGACTCTCACAGATACGCAGTATTTT. Its protein is CATWTLTDTQYF. Full variable domain (missing parts from reference TRBV5-4 and TRBJ2-3): ETGVTQSPTHLIKTRGQQVTLRCSSQSGHNTVSWYQQALGQGPQFIFQYYREEENGRGNFPPRFSGLQFPNYSSELNVNALELDDSALYLCATWTLTDTQYFGPGTRLTVL.

The chain employs TRBV29-1 and TRBJ1-1; maybe TRBD1 (5 bases). The CDR3 runs 12 residues. Germline lookup yields CDR1 SQVTM and CDR2 ANQGSEA. DNA for the CDR3: TGCACCTATCAGGGTACGAACACTGAAGCTTTCTTT. Amino acid sequence: CTYQGTNTEAFF.

The chain recombines TRBV29-1 with TRBJ2-1, with 12 bases matching TRBD1. Looked up from germline, CDR1 is SQVTM and CDR2 is ANQGSEA. This CDR3 has 14 amino acids. V shed 5 bases and J 8 bases; nucleotides not matched to a gene: 7. The CDR3 nucleotides are TGCAGCGTTTCTCCGGGACAGGGGGCCGATGAGCAGTTCTTC. Translated, it gives CSVSPGQGADEQFF.

The chain has TRBV12-3 or TRBV12-4 and TRBJ2-2; D is unresolved. The CDR3 loop spans 15 amino acids. The V and J ends lost 5 bases and 1 base respectively, with 11 bases between them. The CDR3 is CASSTDALNTGELFF. The CDR3, as DNA: TGTGCCAGCAGTACGGACGCCCTGAACACCGGGGAGCTGTTTTTT.

The V and J genes are TRBV6-5 and TRBJ2-2; the match to TRBD2 covers 10 bases. With V trimmed by 1 base and J by 8 bases, 4 bases remained unmatched. CDR3 length equals 15 residues. Germline lookup yields CDR1 MNHEY and CDR2 SVGAGI. CDR3 in amino acids: CASSYYSGRWGELFF. CDR3 coding DNA: TGTGCCAGCAGTTACTATAGCGGGAGGTGGGGGGAGCTGTTTTTT.

The chain employs TRBV6-1 and TRBJ1-2; D may be TRBD1 (5 bases). V lost 5 bases, J lost 5 bases, and 12 bases lay in between. CDR3 size: 13 residues. Germline V lookup: CDR1 MNHNS, CDR2 SASEGT. The CDR3 loop is CASSSGPYYGYTF. The CDR3 nucleotides are TGTGCCAGCAGTTCGGGGCCCTATTATGGCTACACCTTC.

Written as DNA, the CDR3 is TGTGCCAGCAGTTTATTTTGGGACACCCACAATGAGCAGTTCTTC. This sequence encodes CASSLFWDTHNEQFF. V is TRBV27 and J is TRBJ2-1, with a weak D call TRBD1 (6 bases). The V gene lost 1 base and the J gene lost 5 bases, with 12 bases spanning the gap. This CDR3 is built from 15 residues. CDR1 and CDR2 from the germline V gene are MNHEY and SMNVEV (reference sequence).

This chain connects TRBV12-3 or TRBV12-4 to TRBJ2-7, with 7 positions matching TRBD1. The CDR3 runs 15 residues. The V segment lost 4 bases and the J segment 6 bases; nucleotides outside the gene matches: 12. CDR3 DNA: TGTGCCAGCAGTTCCCTATTACGGACAGGATCCGAGCAGTACTTC. Amino acid sequence: CASSSLLRTGSEQYF.

This rearrangement joins TRBV29-1 to TRBJ2-1; D gene unclear. CDR3 length: 14 amino acids. The germline V gene has CDR1 SQVTM and CDR2 ANQGSEA. Trimming cost V 3 bases and J 0 bases, with 9 bases left between them. CDR3 sequence: CSVDRENSYNEQFF. The CDR3 bases are TGCAGCGTTGATAGGGAAAACTCCTACAATGAGCAGTTCTTC.

This sequence joins TRBV19 and TRBJ2-7; 10 bases agree with TRBD1. The germline V gene has CDR1 LNHDA and CDR2 SQIVND (reference sequence). The CDR3 spans 15 residues. V was pared by 4 bases and J by 6 bases, with 9 bases of the junction left unmatched. The CDR3 DNA reads TGTGCCAGTAGTAGCCGGACAGGGGGATTAAGCGAGCAGTACTTC. Residues: CASSSRTGGLSEQYF.

This chain uses TRBV29-1 with TRBJ1-2; no firm D call. This CDR3 is 12 amino acids long. The V gene lost 4 bases and the J gene lost 6 bases, with 12 bases spanning the gap. Looked up from germline, CDR1 is SQVTM and CDR2 is ANQGSEA. This CDR3 is CSVVGGQHGYTF. The CDR3 region has the DNA TGCAGCGTTGTAGGTGGGCAACATGGCTACACCTTC.

The chain employs TRBV28 and TRBJ2-7; 9 bases are a match to TRBD1. This CDR3 has 14 residues. Germline lookup yields CDR1 MDHEN and CDR2 SYDVKM. V was pared by 6 bases and J by 3 bases, with 6 bases of the junction left unmatched. The CDR3 spells CASRGTGKGYEQYF. The CDR3 DNA is TGTGCCAGCAGGGGGACAGGGAAAGGCTACGAGCAGTACTTC.

This chain joins TRBV14 and TRBJ2-7; no clear D gene. Trimming took 1 base from V and 6 from J, leaving 4 bases between them. From germline, CDR1 is SGHDN and CDR2 FVKESK. This CDR3 is 11 amino acids long. In DNA form, the CDR3 reads TGTGCCAGCAGCCAAGGGGTCGAGCAGTACTTC. Its protein product is CASSQGVEQYF.

The CDR3 is CASSPRVYNTGELFF. CDR3 nucleotides: TGTGCCAGCAGTCCCCGGGTCTATAACACCGGGGAGCTGTTTTTT. The gene calls are TRBV27 and TRBJ2-2; no firm D call. CDR1 and CDR2 from the germline V gene are MNHEY and SMNVEV (reference sequence). V was trimmed by 5 bases and J by 2 bases, leaving 12 bases between them. CDR3 size: 15 residues.

The CDR3 DNA follows: TGTGCCACCAGCAGAGATAGGGGCATATACTCCTACAATGAGCAGTTCTTC. Protein sequence: CATSRDRGIYSYNEQFF. This sequence joins TRBV15 and TRBJ2-1; D may be TRBD1 (5 bases). Germline V gene lookup returns CDR1 LNHNV and CDR2 YYDKDF (reference sequence). The CDR3 extends over 17 amino acids. Trimming removed 0 bases at V and 0 bases at J, with 12 bases between.

The chain recombines TRBV3-1 with TRBJ1-1; TRBD1 aligns across 10 bases. J gave up 8 bases and V 5 bases, and 2 bases lay outside the gene matches. Germline CDR1 LGHDT, CDR2 YNNKEL (reference sequence). There are 12 residues in the CDR3. The CDR3 nucleotides read TGTGCCAGCAGCTCGGACAGGGGGGAAGCTTTCTTT. Its protein is CASSSDRGEAFF. The whole variable domain, filled in from reference TRBV3-1 and TRBJ1-1, reads DTAVSQTPKYLVTQMGNDKSIKCEQNLGHDTMYWYKQDSKKFLKIMFSYNNKELIINETVPNRFSPKSPDKAHLNLHINSLELGDSAVYFCASSSDRGEAFFGQGTRLTVV.

The genes are TRBV5-1 and TRBJ2-3; TRBD1 might be the D (5 bases). CDR3 length equals 12 residues. The V end was cut by 9 bases, the J end by 7 bases, with 15 bases between. Germline CDR1 and CDR2: SGHRS and YFSETQ. The chain's CDR3 is CATYPRVNTQYF. The CDR3 region has the DNA TGCGCCACCTACCCCAGGGTCAATACGCAGTATTTT.

There are a few counts of this clonotype. The CDR3 nucleotides are TGTGCCAGCAGTGAATACAACAGCCATCAGCCCCAGCATTTT. Residues: CASSEYNSHQPQHF. J is TRBJ1-5 and V is TRBV6-1; D remains ambiguous. Trimming took off 2 bases at V and 5 bases at J, with 10 bases between the two ends. CDR3 length: 14 amino acids. Germline lookup yields CDR1 MNHNS and CDR2 SASEGT.